This is a list of T cell receptor beta chains from one sample in a study of OX40 agonist ivuxolimab in advanced cancers. This table comes from immunoSEQ multiplex PCR, and its TCRdb copy is limited to in-frame clones, with some not included. Of about 61,000 clones detected, 86% appear once; the ten largest clones hold around 0.6%. The sequenced sample was CD4+ or CD8+ T cells sorted from blood, obtained in a trial of the OX40 agonist ivuxolimab. Receptor source: an adult with an advanced solid tumor such as melanoma, head and neck, liver or kidney cancer. CDR3s include the opening cysteine and the closing phenylalanine or tryptophan. Each record gives: J gene, D gene, clone size, V gene, CDR3 DNA, CDR3 protein. The D gene is left open where the match is weak. Not all rows give a size; the values are once, few, many and, for expanded clones, a class.

>TRBJ1-1|TRBD1|.|TRBV18
TGTGCCAGCTCACTGCCGACCGGACAGGGGGCTAAGGTCTCTGAAGCTTTCTTT
CASSLPTGQGAKVSEAFF
>TRBJ1-4|.|once|TRBV9
TGTGCCAGCAGCGTAGAGGTGGGGAGTAATGAAAAACTGTTTTTT
CASSVEVGSNEKLFF
>TRBJ1-3|.|.|TRBV18
TGTGCCAGCTCACCACCGCTGACAGGTACTGGAAACACCATATATTTT
CASSPPLTGTGNTIYF
>TRBJ2-3|.|.|TRBV2
TGTGCCAGCGGGCGGGGCTCATTTTCAGATACGCAGTATTTT
CASGRGSFSDTQYF
>TRBJ2-7|TRBD1|medium-sized|TRBV6-5
TGTGCCAGCAAAATCAAGGGGGCAGGCGAGCAGTACTTC
CASKIKGAGEQYF
>TRBJ2-7|.|.|TRBV7-2
TGTGCCAGCAGCTTAGGGCGGGATCGGTACGAGCAGTACTTC
CASSLGRDRYEQYF
>TRBJ2-3|.|.|TRBV7-9
TGTGCCAGCAGTTCCGGGACCGCCACCCATACGCAGTATTTT
CASSSGTATHTQYF
>TRBJ2-7|.|once|TRBV7-2
TGTGCCAGCAGCCAAGCACTACTCTCCTACGAGCAGTACTTC
CASSQALLSYEQYF
>TRBJ2-3|TRBD1|.|TRBV5-1
TGCGCCAGCAGCTCTGGCACAGGGGCAGATACGCAGTATTTT
CASSSGTGADTQYF
>TRBJ2-1|TRBD2|once|TRBV19
TGTGCCAGTAGTATAGATCCTAGCGGGGGGGCCCTGGATGAGCAGTTCTTC
CASSIDPSGGALDEQFF
>TRBJ1-3|TRBD1|.|TRBV27
TGTGCCAGCAGCTTCGAATCGGACAGGGGGCAATTATCTGGAAACACCATATATTTT
CASSFESDRGQLSGNTIYF
>TRBJ1-2|.|.|TRBV10-3
TGTGCCATCGGCGGCCCCCCGGGGGACTATGGCTACACCTTC
CAIGGPPGDYGYTF
>TRBJ2-2|TRBD1|.|TRBV9
TGTGCCAGCAGCGTAGCTCAGGGGGCTAACACCGGGGAGCTGTTTTTT
CASSVAQGANTGELFF
>TRBJ1-4|.|few|TRBV30
TGTGCCTGGAGTGGGGGTAGTGCAACTAATGAAAAACTGTTTTTT
CAWSGGSATNEKLFF
>TRBJ2-1|TRBD2|.|TRBV2
TGTGCCAGCAGCGAGGGACTAGCGGGAGGAAATGAGCAGTTCTTC
CASSEGLAGGNEQFF
>TRBJ2-2|.|few|TRBV10-1
TGCGCCAGCAGGGGTTCGGGGGAGCTGTTTTTT
CASRGSGELFF
>TRBJ2-3|.|.|TRBV5-1
TGCGCCAGCAGCTTGGAAGGCAGGACAGATACGCAGTATTTT
CASSLEGRTDTQYF
>TRBJ1-5|.|.|TRBV27
TGTGCCAGCCGCCGACATATTCTTAGCAATCAGCCCCAGCATTTT
CASRRHILSNQPQHF
>TRBJ1-6|TRBD1|.|TRBV9
TGTGCCAGCAGCCGAATGACAGGGGACACTAATTCACCCCTCCACTTT
CASSRMTGDTNSPLHF
>TRBJ2-1|.|.|TRBV7-2
TGTGCCAGCAGCTTAGAGGCTGGGAGCCGGCGGGCGCAGTTCTTC
CASSLEAGSRRAQFF
>TRBJ1-4|.|.|TRBV30
TGTGCCTGGAGTGTACAAGTTCCTGAAAAACTGTTTTTT
CAWSVQVPEKLFF
>TRBJ1-2|TRBD1|.|TRBV27
TGTGCCAGCAGGGGACAGGGGAACTATGGCTACACCTTC
CASRGQGNYGYTF
>TRBJ2-3|TRBD2|.|TRBV5-1
TGCGCCAGCAGCCCCCTCAGCACGGGAGGCCCAGATACGCAGTATTTT
CASSPLSTGGPDTQYF
>TRBJ2-5|TRBD1|.|TRBV7-8
TGTGCCAGCAGCTACAGGGGTCTCCAAGAGACCCAGTACTTC
CASSYRGLQETQYF
>TRBJ2-2|TRBD1|few|TRBV19
TGTGCCAGTAGTATCCAGGGGGCGCATACCGGGGAGCTGTTTTTT
CASSIQGAHTGELFF
>TRBJ2-6|.|.|TRBV6-5
TGTGCCAGCAGTTACTCGGAAGTCTCTGGGGCCAACGTCCTGACTTTC
CASSYSEVSGANVLTF
>TRBJ2-7|.|.|TRBV28
TGTGCCAGCCGGGCCCGCCCAGGGGTCGGATCCTACGAGCAGTACTTC
CASRARPGVGSYEQYF
>TRBJ1-1|TRBD1|.|TRBV19
TGTGCCAGTAGTCCCCATAGGGCGGGACAGGGGTATTCTGAAGCTTTCTTT
CASSPHRAGQGYSEAFF
>TRBJ2-7|.|once|TRBV6-1
TGTGCCAGCAGTGGGCGGGACAGCCCCTACGAGCAGTACTTC
CASSGRDSPYEQYF
>TRBJ2-3|.|.|TRBV5-1
TGCGCCAGCCACCTACCCCAGGCAGGTAGCACAGATACGCAGTATTTT
CASHLPQAGSTDTQYF
>TRBJ2-3|TRBD2|.|TRBV6-1
TGTGCCAGCAGTGAACTAGCGGGGGCAGATACGCAGTATTTT
CASSELAGADTQYF
>TRBJ2-7|.|.|TRBV5-8
TGTGCCAGCAGCAGAATCCGGGCACCATACGAGCAGTACTTC
CASSRIRAPYEQYF
>TRBJ2-5|.|.|TRBV5-5
TGTGCCAGCAGCTGGACAGTCACTCCTCAAGAGACCCAGTACTTC
CASSWTVTPQETQYF